These 21 T cell receptor beta chains came from one sample sequenced in a study of blood T cell repertoires in COVID-19. The data were produced by immunoSEQ multiplex PCR, yet TCRdb's version contains in-frame clones alone and is incomplete. The sample lists some 190,000 clones, roughly 84% occurring once. Sequencing was carried out using peripheral blood. These receptors were collected from a human donor in a cohort sampled during active COVID-19.

CDR3 nucleotide sequence: TGTGCCAGTGGGCGGGGCGGCAGGGTCACTGAAGCTTTCTTT. Its protein is CASGRGGRVTEAFF. J is TRBJ1-1 and V is TRBV19, with a tentative D call TRBD1 (5 bases). Germline assignment: CDR1 LNHDA and CDR2 SQIVND (reference sequence). Trimming pared 8 bases from V and 4 bases from J, leaving 17 bases between. This CDR3 comprises 14 residues.

The V call is TRBV11-2, the J call TRBJ2-1; D may be TRBD2 (7 bases). Trimming shortened V by 0 bases and J by 4 bases, and 13 bases separated the two germline ends. CDR3 length: 16 residues. The germline CDR1 and CDR2 sequences are SGHAT and FQNNGV. CDR3 loop: CASSLDGGPWYNEQFF. The DNA for the CDR3 is TGTGCCAGCAGCTTAGACGGGGGGCCGTGGTACAATGAGCAGTTCTTC.

The gene calls are TRBV7-2 and TRBJ2-3, with 9 nucleotides matching TRBD2. Germline CDR1 SGHTA, CDR2 FQGNSA. The CDR3 spans 18 residues. V dropped 1 base and J dropped 7; count of bases not matched to a gene: 15. The CDR3 here is CASSLGVGAGGTRNTQYF. The CDR3 coding sequence is TGTGCCAGCAGCTTAGGGGTGGGAGCGGGGGGCACCCGGAATACGCAGTATTTT.

The chain uses TRBV10-3 and TRBJ2-3, with 9 bases fitting TRBD2. CDR1 and CDR2 (germline): ENHRY, SYGVKD. The CDR3 consists of 13 residues. The V gene end was trimmed by 7 bases and the J gene end by 5 bases; junction bases not matched to a gene: 4. CDR3 nucleotide sequence: TGTGCCATCACCAGCGGGGGGAAAGATACGCAGTATTTT. Its translation is CAITSGGKDTQYF.

The chain has TRBV24-1 and TRBJ2-1; the match to TRBD1 covers 8 bases. The junction had 12 bases not matched to a gene; V was cut back by 6 bases and J by 9 bases. Germline V gives CDR1 KGHDR, CDR2 SFDVKD. This CDR3 has 15 residues. This CDR3 reads CATSNLGQGYGEQFF. The CDR3 DNA sequence: TGTGCCACCAGTAATCTTGGACAGGGCTACGGTGAGCAGTTCTTC.

This clone was picked up many times. The chain combines TRBV7-9 with TRBJ2-1; D gene ambiguous. Germline V lookup: CDR1 SEHNR, CDR2 FQNEAQ (reference sequence). Trimming took 1 base from V and 2 from J, leaving 9 bases between them. The CDR3 runs to 15 residues. This chain's CDR3 is CASSLDLVTYNEQFF. The CDR3, as DNA: TGTGCCAGCAGCTTAGACCTAGTAACCTACAATGAGCAGTTCTTC.

The chain employs TRBV14 and TRBJ2-7, with TRBD1 as a possible D gene (6 bases). V lost 1 base to trimming and J lost 8 bases, with 12 bases between them. Germline CDR1 SGHDN, CDR2 FVKESK. The CDR3 contains 13 residues. CDR3 DNA: TGTGCCAGCAGCCAAGGTCAGGGGTTCAAGCAGTACTTC. Amino acids: CASSQGQGFKQYF.

The rearrangement links TRBV24-1 to TRBJ2-1; 10 bases agree with TRBD2. CDR1 is KGHDR and CDR2 is SFDVKD in the germline V gene. Unmatched junction bases numbered 4, after V lost 4 bases and J lost 5 bases. CDR3 size: 15 residues. The CDR3: CATSDTSGVHNEQFF. The CDR3 DNA reads as TGTGCCACCAGTGACACTAGCGGGGTCCACAATGAGCAGTTCTTC.

The rearrangement uses TRBV27 and TRBJ2-5, with TRBD2 matching over 8 bases. The J segment lost 1 base and the V segment lost 6 bases, leaving 7 bases of the junction unmatched. The length of the CDR3 is 15 residues. Germline CDR1 reads MNHEY; CDR2 reads SMNVEV (reference sequence). CDR3 DNA sequence: TGTGCCAGCAGGCTTCAGCGGGGGAGCCAAGAGACCCAGTACTTC. Translation gives CASRLQRGSQETQYF.

V is TRBV5-1 and J is TRBJ2-2; 9 nucleotides agree with TRBD1. CDR1 is SGHRS, CDR2 YFSETQ, per germline. This CDR3 contains 16 residues. The V segment lost 4 bases and the J segment 4 bases; nucleotides outside the gene matches: 8. CDR3 residues: CASSPDRGRGTGELFF. In DNA, the CDR3 is TGCGCCAGCAGCCCGGACAGGGGCCGGGGCACCGGGGAGCTGTTTTTT.

The V call is TRBV3-1 (or the pseudogene TRBV3-2), the J call TRBJ2-2; 13 bases align to TRBD2. The CDR3 covers 20 residues. Looked up from germline, CDR1 is LGHDT and CDR2 is YNNKEL (reference sequence). V shed 2 bases and J 3 bases; nucleotides not matched to a gene: 12. This CDR3 is CASSQPDTPGLAGHTGELFF. In nucleotides, the CDR3 is TGTGCCAGCAGCCAACCAGACACCCCGGGACTAGCGGGACACACCGGGGAGCTGTTTTTT.

This clone has just one count. As DNA, the CDR3 is TGCGCCAGCAGCATCACACGGGACAATGAGCAGTTCTTC. Translating it yields CASSITRDNEQFF. The chain carries TRBV5-1 and TRBJ2-1; D remains unclear. There are 13 residues in the CDR3. CDR1 and CDR2 (germline): SGHRS, YFSETQ. Deletions cut 4 bases from V and 5 bases from J, with 10 bases between.

In its sample, this clone was seen a few times. The rearrangement joins TRBV7-9 to TRBJ2-2; 10 positions match TRBD2. Germline trimming cut 2 bases from V and 6 bases from J; bases unmatched to any gene: 6. There are 16 residues in the CDR3. From germline, CDR1 is SEHNR and CDR2 FQNEAQ (reference sequence). CDR3 sequence reads: CASSLRLAGESGELFF. The CDR3 DNA sequence: TGTGCCAGCAGCTTACGCCTAGCGGGAGAGTCCGGGGAGCTGTTTTTT.

This clone was found once. The V call is TRBV7-9, the J call TRBJ2-3; D call uncertain. V shed 7 bases and J shed 2 bases, with 10 bases lying between them. Germline V CDR1 and CDR2: SEHNR, FQNEAQ (reference sequence). The CDR3 extends over 13 amino acids. The CDR3 spells CASTILNTDTQYF. The CDR3 nucleotides read TGTGCCAGCACGATTTTAAACACAGATACGCAGTATTTT.

The rearrangement joins TRBV4-2 to TRBJ2-2; TRBD1 matches at 7 bases. The V segment lost 4 bases and the J segment 7 bases; nucleotides outside the gene matches: 6. Germline V gene lookup returns CDR1 LGHNA and CDR2 YNFKEQ. This CDR3 is built from 14 residues. The CDR3 region has the DNA TGTGCCAGCAGCCGAGGTCAGGGGGTCGGGGAGCTGTTTTTT. Amino acids: CASSRGQGVGELFF.

The chain is built from TRBV9 and TRBJ1-1; D is unclear. The germline gives CDR1 SGDLS, CDR2 YYNGEE. The length of the CDR3 is 13 residues. Trimming cost V 2 bases and J 7 bases, with 12 bases left between them. The CDR3 sequence: CASSVGGPDEAFF. DNA for the CDR3: TGTGCCAGCAGCGTCGGAGGGCCTGATGAAGCTTTCTTT. Complete variable domain (other parts from reference TRBV9 and TRBJ1-1): DSGVTQTPKHLITATGQRVTLRCSPRSGDLSVYWYQQSLDQGLQFLIQYYNGEERAKGNILERFSAQQFPDLHSELNLSSLELGDSALYFCASSVGGPDEAFFGQGTRLTVV.

This clone was seen once. Written as DNA, the CDR3 is TGTGCCAGCAGTTACGTGGGGGGACAGGGCTACACCTTC. As protein: CASSYVGGQGYTF. The genes are TRBV27 and TRBJ1-2; 7 nucleotides agree with TRBD1. V lost 4 bases, J lost 8 bases, and 7 bases stayed unmatched. Germline CDR1 is MNHEY and CDR2 is SMNVEV (reference sequence). This CDR3 has 13 amino acids.

The V gene is TRBV5-1, the J gene TRBJ1-4, with 8 bases lining up with TRBD1. The V and J ends lost 4 bases and 1 base, in that order; junction bases with no gene match: 6. This CDR3 has 16 residues. CDR1 is SGHRS and CDR2 is YFSETQ in the germline V gene. CDR3 residues: CASSPGTGGTNEKLFF. CDR3 nucleotides: TGCGCCAGCAGCCCGGGGACAGGCGGAACTAATGAAAAACTGTTTTTT.

This clone was found once. One end of the junction does not line up with germline, which may come from a read error. The chain links TRBV28 to TRBJ2-7; 7 positions match TRBD1. Germline V lookup: CDR1 MDHEN, CDR2 SYDVKM. The CDR3 contains 15 residues. The CDR3 nucleotides read TGTGCCAGCAGTGCCGCCGGGACAGTGTCCTTCGAGCAGTACTTC. Protein: CASSAAGTVSFEQYF.

This chain links TRBV9 with TRBJ1-3; D not certain. Trimming left V 3 bases short and J 1 base short, with 5 bases between. Germline-derived CDR1 and CDR2 are SGDLS and YYNGEE. The CDR3 covers 13 residues. CDR3 amino acids: CASSGGSGNTIYF. CDR3 nucleotide sequence: TGTGCCAGCAGCGGAGGTTCTGGAAACACCATATATTTT. Full variable domain (rest looked up from reference TRBV9 and TRBJ1-3): DSGVTQTPKHLITATGQRVTLRCSPRSGDLSVYWYQQSLDQGLQFLIQYYNGEERAKGNILERFSAQQFPDLHSELNLSSLELGDSALYFCASSGGSGNTIYFGEGSWLTVV.

The rearrangement joins TRBV11-3 to TRBJ1-1, with TRBD1 as a possible D gene (6 bases). Germline V gene sequence: CDR1 SGHNT, CDR2 YENEEA. CDR3 length equals 15 residues. The germline V and J ends were trimmed by 3 bases and 1 base, with 12 bases remaining between them. CDR3 sequence (DNA): TGTGCCAGCAGCTTTACAGGGTCGGAGAACACTGAAGCTTTCTTT. Translating gives CASSFTGSENTEAFF.